This entry lists 23 T cell receptor beta chains sequenced from one sample in a study of blood T cell repertoires in COVID-19. Only in-frame clones appear in the TCRdb table, and some are missing; sequencing was by immunoSEQ multiplex PCR. The data contain a few hundred thousand clones, approximately 90% of them singletons. Sequencing used peripheral blood. The source is a man aged 25-45 years with acute or convalescent COVID-19.

The rearrangement links TRBV7-6 to TRBJ2-7; no clear D gene. This CDR3 spans 13 amino acids. V lost 4 bases and J lost 0, with 7 bases in between. Germline V gene lookup returns CDR1 SGHVS and CDR2 FNYEAQ. The CDR3 nucleotides read TGTGCCAGCAGCTCGGTCCTCTCCTACGAGCAGTACTTC. It encodes CASSSVLSYEQYF.

The rearrangement joins TRBV7-3 to TRBJ1-6; 7 bases map to TRBD1. The CDR3 spans 17 residues. The trim removed 2 bases at V and 7 bases at J, leaving 11 bases unmatched. Germline-derived CDR1 and CDR2 are SGHTA and FQGTGA. The CDR3: CASSLRTGPESNSPLHF. The DNA for the CDR3 is TGTGCCAGCAGCTTACGGACAGGACCGGAGTCAAATTCACCCCTCCACTTT.

The rearrangement uses TRBV28 and TRBJ2-1; D perhaps matches TRBD1 (6 bases). V shed 1 base and J shed 4 bases, with 14 bases lying between them. The germline V gene encodes CDR1 MDHEN and CDR2 SYDVKM. This CDR3 comprises 16 residues. CDR3 region: CASSLSGLQGYNEQFF. CDR3 nucleotides: TGTGCCAGCAGTTTATCGGGCCTACAGGGTTACAATGAGCAGTTCTTC.

The J gene is TRBJ1-6, the V gene TRBV6-5, with D uncertain. With 9 bases removed from V and 5 bases from J, the gap between germline ends came to 11 bases. The CDR3 runs to 13 residues. The germline gives CDR1 MNHEY, CDR2 SVGAGI. CDR3 loop: CASSYENNSPLHF. The DNA for the CDR3 is TGTGCCAGTTCCTACGAGAATAATTCACCCCTCCACTTT.

The chain has TRBV5-1 and TRBJ2-5; 8 bases are shared with TRBD1. With V trimmed by 3 bases and J by 5 bases, 9 bases remained unmatched. The CDR3 is 15 residues long. Germline values: CDR1 SGHRS, CDR2 YFSETQ. CDR3 DNA: TGCGCCAGCAGCTACAGGGGGGCTTATGAGGAGACCCAGTACTTC. Its translation: CASSYRGAYEETQYF.

The chain uses TRBV30 and TRBJ1-1, with TRBD1 identical over 8 bases. Germline trimming cut 4 bases from V and 8 bases from J; bases unmatched to any gene: 9. Germline lookup yields CDR1 GTSNPN and CDR2 SVGIG (reference sequence). This CDR3 comprises 13 residues. This CDR3 reads CAWTRQGKDEAFF. CDR3 DNA: TGTGCCTGGACCCGACAGGGGAAGGACGAAGCTTTCTTT.

At least ten counts were recorded for this clone. This chain links TRBV19 with TRBJ1-2; no clear D gene. The CDR3 is made up of 14 amino acids. V lost 5 bases and J 2 bases, leaving 12 bases between the germline ends. CDR1 is LNHDA, CDR2 SQIVND, per germline (reference sequence). The CDR3 sequence: CASSLRDGNYGYTF. The CDR3 DNA sequence: TGTGCCAGTAGTCTAAGAGACGGGAACTATGGCTACACCTTC.

The chain joins TRBV12-3 or TRBV12-4 to TRBJ2-7; D uncertain. V was trimmed by 3 bases and J by 1 base, leaving 7 bases between them. The CDR3 covers 13 residues. CDR3 amino acids: CASSFGLSYEQYF. Here the CDR3 DNA reads TGTGCCAGCAGTTTCGGTCTTTCCTACGAGCAGTACTTC.

The chain recombines TRBV6-5 with TRBJ1-6, with unresolved D. The germline V gene has CDR1 MNHEY and CDR2 SVGAGI. The CDR3 is made up of 15 amino acids. Trimming removed 2 bases at V and 7 bases at J, with 12 bases between. CDR3 in DNA: TGTGCCAGCAGTTACCTCGGGATTCTGAATTCACCCCTCCACTTT. Amino acids: CASSYLGILNSPLHF.

The chain combines TRBV28 with TRBJ2-5, with 12 nucleotides matching TRBD2. Germline CDR1 MDHEN, CDR2 SYDVKM. CDR3 length: 15 amino acids. J gave up 1 base and V 5 bases, and 2 bases lay outside the gene matches. The CDR3 DNA sequence: TGTGCCAGCAGTGGACTAGCGGGAATCCAAGAGACCCAGTACTTC. The encoded protein is CASSGLAGIQETQYF.

This chain connects TRBV3-1 (or the pseudogene TRBV3-2) to TRBJ2-7; 7 bases align to TRBD2. This CDR3 contains 17 residues. Germline V gives CDR1 LGHDT, CDR2 YNNKEL (reference sequence). V gave up 0 bases and J gave up 0 bases; unmatched junction bases: 8. CDR3 protein: CASSQDRRRGSSYEQYF. The CDR3 DNA reads as TGTGCCAGCAGCCAAGATCGGAGGCGGGGGAGCTCCTACGAGCAGTACTTC.

CDR3: CASSLGVDETQYF. As DNA, the CDR3 is TGCGCCAGCAGCTTAGGGGTAGACGAGACCCAGTACTTC. The V and J genes are TRBV5-1 and TRBJ2-5; D perhaps matches TRBD1 (5 bases). V was trimmed by 2 bases and J by 5 bases, leaving 10 bases between them. Germline-derived CDR1 and CDR2 are SGHRS and YFSETQ. The CDR3 has 13 amino acids.

The gene calls are TRBV6-5 and TRBJ2-3, with TRBD2 matching over 13 bases. The CDR3 has 16 residues. The trim removed 2 bases at V and 5 bases at J, leaving 4 bases unmatched. The germline V gene encodes CDR1 MNHEY and CDR2 SVGAGI. CDR3 DNA: TGTGCCAGCAGTTACCATGGACTAGCGGGGGAAGATACGCAGTATTTT. It encodes CASSYHGLAGEDTQYF.

The V gene is TRBV19, the J gene TRBJ2-7, with TRBD2 matching over 9 bases. Germline values: CDR1 LNHDA, CDR2 SQIVND (reference sequence). The V and J ends lost 6 bases and 2 bases, in that order; junction bases with no gene match: 5. There are 14 residues in the CDR3. The CDR3 DNA is TGTGCCAGTAGCCCGGCTAGCGGGACCTACGAGCAGTACTTC. It translates to CASSPASGTYEQYF. Looking up the rest from reference TRBV19 and TRBJ2-7 gives the full variable domain: DGGITQSPKYLFRKEGQNVTLSCEQNLNHDAMYWYRQDPGQGLRLIYYSQIVNDFQKGDIAEGYSVSREKKESFPLTVTSAQKNPTAFYLCASSPASGTYEQYFGPGTRLTVT.

This chain's CDR3 is CASNPATNTEAFF. The CDR3 DNA sequence: TGTGCCAGCAACCCGGCGACAAACACTGAAGCTTTCTTT. The J gene is TRBJ1-1, the V gene TRBV9; D is ambiguous. CDR3 size: 13 residues. Between the trimmed V and J ends, which lost 6 bases and 2 bases, there was a span of 11 bases. Germline V lookup: CDR1 SGDLS, CDR2 YYNGEE.

The V and J genes are TRBV28 and TRBJ1-6; TRBD1 is a possible D gene (5 bases). This CDR3 has 14 residues. Trimming pared 8 bases from V and 8 bases from J, leaving 16 bases between. The germline gives CDR1 MDHEN, CDR2 SYDVKM. The DNA of the CDR3 is TGTGCCAGCGGCGACACCAAGGGGTATTCACCCCTCCACTTT. Translated, it gives CASGDTKGYSPLHF.

The chain is built from TRBV6-5 and TRBJ2-1; D is perhaps TRBD2 (5 bases). Germline V gives CDR1 MNHEY, CDR2 SVGAGI. The ends were cut back, 6 bases at V and 0 bases at J, with 12 bases in the middle. CDR3 length: 15 amino acids. Here the CDR3 DNA reads TGTGCCAGCAGCCAAGCGGTGAACTCCTACAATGAGCAGTTCTTC. Protein: CASSQAVNSYNEQFF.

The chain is built from TRBV27 and TRBJ1-5; D is unclear. With 2 bases removed from V and 7 bases from J, the gap between germline ends came to 9 bases. This CDR3 has 13 residues. CDR1 is MNHEY and CDR2 is SMNVEV in the germline V gene (reference sequence). The CDR3 sequence: CASSLTDVQPQHF. The DNA of the CDR3 is TGTGCCAGCAGTTTAACTGATGTACAGCCCCAGCATTTT.

The rearrangement joins TRBV2 to TRBJ1-3; D perhaps matches TRBD1 (6 bases). Trimming pared 6 bases from V and 0 bases from J, leaving 15 bases between. The germline gives CDR1 SNHLY, CDR2 FYNNEI. The CDR3 contains 16 residues. DNA for the CDR3: TGTGCCAGCAGGTTGGATAACAGGGTCTCTGGAAACACCATATATTTT. Its translation is CASRLDNRVSGNTIYF.

The table lists this clone with a count of one. The chain is built from TRBV5-4 and TRBJ2-1; TRBD2 matches 11 bases. Germline values: CDR1 SGHNT, CDR2 YYREEE (reference sequence). This CDR3 region has 12 residues. V lost 4 bases and J lost 15; bases outside the gene matches: 6. This CDR3 is CASSVLAGGVFF. The CDR3 nucleotides read TGTGCCAGCAGCGTGTTAGCGGGAGGGGTGTTCTTC.

The chain is built from TRBV4-1 and TRBJ1-1, with 9 positions matching TRBD1. This CDR3 has 17 amino acids. V shed 4 bases and J 4 bases; nucleotides not matched to a gene: 13. Germline CDR1 is MGHRA and CDR2 is YSYEKL. CDR3 nucleotide sequence: TGCGCCAGCAGCCTGCCCGACAGGGGGTCGTATGGCACTGAAGCTTTCTTT. Protein: CASSLPDRGSYGTEAFF.

The chain employs TRBV18 and TRBJ2-5; possible D gene TRBD1, 6 bases. The V end lost 3 bases, the J end lost 5 bases, and 13 bases lay between the germline ends. This CDR3 spans 14 amino acids. CDR1 and CDR2 from the germline V gene are KGHSH and LQKENI. The CDR3 DNA sequence: TGTGCCAGCTCACCCCAACAGGGAGTGGAGACCCAGTACTTC. Protein sequence: CASSPQQGVETQYF.

V gene TRBV15 combines with J gene TRBJ2-3; 9 nucleotides agree with TRBD1. The CDR3 length is 17 residues. CDR1 is LNHNV, CDR2 YYDKDF, per germline (reference sequence). J was trimmed by 4 bases and V by 0 bases; bases with no gene match: 8. Here the CDR3 reads CATSRDFGTGWADTQYF. The CDR3 nucleotides are TGTGCCACCAGCAGAGATTTCGGGACAGGGTGGGCAGATACGCAGTATTTT.